The rows below give T cell receptor beta chains drawn from one sample of a study of T cell changes during pregnancy in multiple sclerosis. TCRdb's copy holds only in-frame clones and misses some; the assay was immunoSEQ multiplex PCR. The sample carries 35,000 or so clones, approximately 89% recorded once. The material was CD4+ T cells from peripheral blood mononuclear cells, obtained after pregnancy. These receptors were obtained from a female donor in good health, enrolled as a control in a pregnancy study. CDR3s include the opening cysteine and the closing phenylalanine or tryptophan. Each record gives: D gene, clone size, J gene, V gene, CDR3 DNA, CDR3 protein. D genes are given only for firm matches. Clone size is given for some rows only: seen once, a few or many times, or a class if the clone is expanded.

TRBD1,NA,TRBJ1-2,TRBV19,TGTGCCAGTAGTATAGCGCCGGACAGGGGCTATGGCTACACCTTC,CASSIAPDRGYGYTF
TRBD2,NA,TRBJ2-7,TRBV7-8,TGTGCCAGCAGCTTAGCCGGGAGGGGAAACGAGCAGTACTTC,CASSLAGRGNEQYF
NA,NA,TRBJ2-7,TRBV25-1,TGTGCCAGCGGTACCGGCGGCCTTGGCTCCTACGAGCAGTACTTC,CASGTGGLGSYEQYF
TRBD2,NA,TRBJ2-1,TRBV19,TGTGCCAGTAGTAATTCCCCTCCAGGACTAGTAAGCTACAATGAGCAGTTCTTC,CASSNSPPGLVSYNEQFF
NA,NA,TRBJ1-6,TRBV7-2,TGTGCCAGCAGCCACGGTGAGGGTTCACCCCTCCACTTT,CASSHGEGSPLHF
NA,NA,TRBJ2-4,TRBV18,TGTGCCAGCTCACCATTACCGAGCCGGGGGTCCAAAAACATTCAGTACTTC,CASSPLPSRGSKNIQYF
TRBD2,NA,TRBJ2-5,TRBV2,TGTGCCAGCAGGCCGGGACTACAAGAGACCCAGTACTTC,CASRPGLQETQYF
TRBD2,NA,TRBJ2-2,TRBV6-1,TGTGCCAGCAGGCGCGCGGGAGGGGAAACCGGGGAGCTGTTTTTT,CASRRAGGETGELFF
TRBD1,NA,TRBJ2-2,TRBV10-3,TGTGCCATCAACTACAGGGGAGTAAACACCGGGGAGCTGTTTTTT,CAINYRGVNTGELFF
NA,NA,TRBJ2-7,TRBV5-1,TGCGCCAGCAGCTCCCCCCTAACAGAAAACGAGCAGTACTTC,CASSSPLTENEQYF
TRBD1,NA,TRBJ1-2,TRBV7-3,TGTGCCAGCAGCCTTGGGACAGGGGTCGAGTATGGCTACACCTTC,CASSLGTGVEYGYTF
TRBD2,NA,TRBJ2-3,TRBV23-1,TGCGCCAGCAGTCAACGGACTAGCGGGGGCACAGATACGCAGTATTTT,CASSQRTSGGTDTQYF
TRBD2,NA,TRBJ2-2,TRBV9,TGTGCCAGCAGCATGATGCCGGGACTAGCGGGGGCGAACACCGGGGAGCTGTTTTTT,CASSMMPGLAGANTGELFF
NA,NA,TRBJ1-2,TRBV7-3,TGTGCCAGCAGCTTATCCAAGACTTCCTCCTACACCTTC,CASSLSKTSSYTF
TRBD2,NA,TRBJ2-3,TRBV19,TGTGCCAGTTTTTCCGGACTAGCGGATAGCACAGATACGCAGTATTTT,CASFSGLADSTDTQYF
TRBD1,NA,TRBJ1-1,TRBV5-6,TGTGCCAGCAGCTTTGTGGGACAGGGGGGAACATTT,CASSFVGQGGTF
TRBD1,NA,TRBJ2-5,TRBV7-9,TGTGCCAGCAGCTTAGAACGACAGGGGGAAGAGACCCAGTACTTC,CASSLERQGEETQYF
NA,NA,TRBJ1-1,TRBV9,TGTGCCAGCAGCGTAGTGTGGGCGCGGGACACTGAAGCTTTCTTT,CASSVVWARDTEAFF
TRBD1,NA,TRBJ1-1,TRBV27,TGTGCCAGCAGTACCTGGACAGGGAACTTAATGAACACTGAAGCTTTCTTT,CASSTWTGNLMNTEAFF
NA,NA,TRBJ1-2,TRBV2,TGTGCCAGCAGTGTCCTCCGGACACCCCCCTATGGCTACACCTTC,CASSVLRTPPYGYTF
TRBD1,NA,TRBJ2-1,TRBV7-8,TGTGCCAGCAGCTTAGGGATCCCGGACAGGCGGCGTGGGTACAATGAGCAGTTCTTC,CASSLGIPDRRRGYNEQFF
NA,NA,TRBJ1-4,TRBV2,TGTGCCAGCGCTCGGGACTTAGGTGAAAAACTGTTTTTT,CASARDLGEKLFF
NA,NA,TRBJ1-6,TRBV6-6,TGTGCCAGCAGTTATGACAGCCGGAATTCACCCCTCCACTTT,CASSYDSRNSPLHF
NA,NA,TRBJ1-2,TRBV29-1,TGCAGCGCGTTAGGAGATGGTGGCTACACCTTC,CSALGDGGYTF
NA,NA,TRBJ1-2,TRBV19,TGTGCCAGTAGTATTACAGGGCCTAACTATGGCTACACCTTC,CASSITGPNYGYTF
NA,NA,TRBJ1-5,TRBV6-5,TGTGCCAGCAGACCGCGGGGGGGCAATCAGCCCCAGCATTTT,CASRPRGGNQPQHF
TRBD1,once,TRBJ2-3,TRBV6-5,TGTGCCAGCAGGACAGGGATAGATACGCAGTATTTT,CASRTGIDTQYF
NA,once,TRBJ1-2,TRBV6-1,TGTGCCAGCAGTGAAGGGACAACCCAATTCGTCTATGGCTACACCTTC,CASSEGTTQFVYGYTF
NA,once,TRBJ2-7,TRBV5-6,TGTGCCAGCAGCTTGGGCAGGGCGTCTCTCGAGCAGTACTTC,CASSLGRASLEQYF
NA,NA,TRBJ1-1,TRBV7-9,TGTGCCAGCAGCAACAGGGCAACCAGGAACACTGAAGCTTTCTTT,CASSNRATRNTEAFF
NA,NA,TRBJ1-1,TRBV2,TGTGCCAGCAGTCTAAACCGGGGGGATGAAGCTTTCTTT,CASSLNRGDEAFF
NA,NA,TRBJ2-7,TRBV6-1,TGTGCCAGCAGCGACCTAGTCTCCTACGAGCAGTACTTC,CASSDLVSYEQYF